This T cell receptor (beta chain) was observed in a study of cytomegalovirus exposure and HLA in healthy donors. Findings of the study overall: The authors later linked a missense DCLRE1C variant to TCR beta V- and J-gene trimming. It was taken for granted in presence/absence analyses that sequencing depth across donors was roughly uniform.

This clone occurred a few times. What it binds is not known. This PCR relied on a set of 60 Vbeta primers and 13 Jbeta primers. Repertoires were generated with immunoSEQ multiplex PCR, while TCRdb's copy carries only in-frame clones and drops some. The data contain under 200,000 clones, around 80% of them singletons. The CDR3 extends over 13 amino acids. CDR1 and CDR2 from the germline V gene are SGHTA and FQGTGA. Between the trimmed V and J ends, which lost 5 bases and 0 bases, there was a span of 5 bases. The rearrangement joins TRBV7-3 to TRBJ2-1; no clear D gene. The source of this sequence is a woman aged 45-65 years in good health and CMV-seropositive. Specimen: PBMCs. The CDR3 coding sequence is TGTGCCAGCAGCCCGTCCTCCTACAATGAGCAGTTCTTC. This encodes CASSPSSYNEQFF.